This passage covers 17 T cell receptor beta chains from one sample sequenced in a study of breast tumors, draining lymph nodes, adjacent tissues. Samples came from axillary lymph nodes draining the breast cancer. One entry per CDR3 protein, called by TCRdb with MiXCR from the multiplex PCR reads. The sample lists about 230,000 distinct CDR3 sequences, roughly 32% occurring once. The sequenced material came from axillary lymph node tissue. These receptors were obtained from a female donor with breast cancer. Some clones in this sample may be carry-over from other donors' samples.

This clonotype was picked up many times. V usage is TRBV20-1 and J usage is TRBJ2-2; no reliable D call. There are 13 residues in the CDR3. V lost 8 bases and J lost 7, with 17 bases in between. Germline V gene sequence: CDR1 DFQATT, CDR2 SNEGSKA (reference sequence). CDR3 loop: CSTTGPGHGELFF. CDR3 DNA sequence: TGCAGTACCACCGGACCGGGCCACGGGGAGCTGTTTTTT.

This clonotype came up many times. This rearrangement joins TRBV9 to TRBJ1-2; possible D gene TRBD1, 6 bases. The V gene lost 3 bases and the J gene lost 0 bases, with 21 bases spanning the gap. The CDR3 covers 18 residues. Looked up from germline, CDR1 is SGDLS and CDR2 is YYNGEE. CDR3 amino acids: CASSARGHLTQANYGYTF. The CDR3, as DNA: TGTGCCAGCAGCGCACGGGGACACCTAACCCAAGCTAACTATGGCTACACCTTC.

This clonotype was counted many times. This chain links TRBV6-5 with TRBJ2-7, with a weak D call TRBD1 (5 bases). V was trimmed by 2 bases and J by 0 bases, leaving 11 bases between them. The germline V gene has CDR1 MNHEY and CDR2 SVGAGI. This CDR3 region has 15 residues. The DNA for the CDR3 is TGTGCCAGCAGTTACGCAGGGCAGAGCTCCTACGAGCAGTACTTC. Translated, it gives CASSYAGQSSYEQYF.

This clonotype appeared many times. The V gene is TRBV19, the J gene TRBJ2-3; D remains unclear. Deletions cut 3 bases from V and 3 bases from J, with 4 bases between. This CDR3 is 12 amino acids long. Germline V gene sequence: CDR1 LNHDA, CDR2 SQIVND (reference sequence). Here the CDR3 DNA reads TGTGCCAGTAGTATGGGGACAGATACGCAGTATTTT. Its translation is CASSMGTDTQYF.

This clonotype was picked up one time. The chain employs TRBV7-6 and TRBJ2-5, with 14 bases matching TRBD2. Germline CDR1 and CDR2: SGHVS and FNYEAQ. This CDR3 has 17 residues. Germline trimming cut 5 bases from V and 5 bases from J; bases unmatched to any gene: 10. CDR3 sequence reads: CASSPTSGRAPRETQYF. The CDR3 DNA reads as TGTGCCAGCAGCCCGACTAGCGGGAGGGCCCCCCGGGAGACCCAGTACTTC.

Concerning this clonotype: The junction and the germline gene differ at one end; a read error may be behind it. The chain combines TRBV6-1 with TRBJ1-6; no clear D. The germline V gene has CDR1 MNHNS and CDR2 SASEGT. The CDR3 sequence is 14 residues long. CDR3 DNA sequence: TGTGCCAGCATGTTAGGGAGCTATAATTCACCCCTCCACTTC. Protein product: CASMLGSYNSPLHF.

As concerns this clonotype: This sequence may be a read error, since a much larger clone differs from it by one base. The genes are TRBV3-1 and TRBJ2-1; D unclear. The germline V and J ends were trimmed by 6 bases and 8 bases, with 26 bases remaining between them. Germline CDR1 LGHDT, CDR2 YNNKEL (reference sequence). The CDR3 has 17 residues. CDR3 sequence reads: CASSPAPDWKLLHEQFF. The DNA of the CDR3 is TGTGCCAGCAGTCCCGCACCAGACTGGAAACTACTCCATGAGCAGTTCTTC.

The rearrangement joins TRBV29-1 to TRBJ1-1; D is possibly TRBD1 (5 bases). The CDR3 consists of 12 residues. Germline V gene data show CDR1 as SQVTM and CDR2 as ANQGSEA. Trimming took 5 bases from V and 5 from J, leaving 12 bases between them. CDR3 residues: CSVCLGETEAFF. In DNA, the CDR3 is TGCAGCGTTTGTCTGGGGGAGACTGAAGCTTTCTTT.

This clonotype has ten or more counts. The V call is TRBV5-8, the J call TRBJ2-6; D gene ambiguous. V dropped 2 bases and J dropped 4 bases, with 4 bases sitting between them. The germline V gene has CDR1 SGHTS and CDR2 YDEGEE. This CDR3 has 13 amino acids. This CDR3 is CASSLYGANVLTF. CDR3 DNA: TGTGCCAGCAGCTTATACGGGGCCAACGTCCTGACTTTC.

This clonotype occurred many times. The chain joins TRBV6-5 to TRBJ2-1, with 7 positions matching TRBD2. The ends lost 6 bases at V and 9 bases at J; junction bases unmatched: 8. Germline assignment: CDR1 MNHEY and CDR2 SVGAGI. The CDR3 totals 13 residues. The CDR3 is CASRTSLRGEQFF. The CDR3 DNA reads TGTGCCAGCAGGACTAGCTTGAGGGGTGAGCAGTTCTTC.

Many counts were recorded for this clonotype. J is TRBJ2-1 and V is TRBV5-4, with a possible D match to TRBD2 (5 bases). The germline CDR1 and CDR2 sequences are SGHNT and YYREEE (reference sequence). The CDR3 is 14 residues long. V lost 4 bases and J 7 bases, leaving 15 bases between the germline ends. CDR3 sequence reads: CASSPDGRGNEQFF. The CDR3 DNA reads TGTGCCAGCAGCCCCGATGGCCGAGGGAATGAGCAGTTCTTC.

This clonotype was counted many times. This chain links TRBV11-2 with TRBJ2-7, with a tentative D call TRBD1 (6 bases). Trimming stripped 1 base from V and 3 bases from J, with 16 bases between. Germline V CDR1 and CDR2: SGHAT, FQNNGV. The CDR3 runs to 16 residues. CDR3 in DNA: TGTGCCAGCAGCTTAGTCCGGACAGAACTCCACTACGAGCAGTACTTC. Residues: CASSLVRTELHYEQYF. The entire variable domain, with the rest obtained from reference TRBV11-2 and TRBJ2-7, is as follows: EAGVAQSPRYKIIEKRQSVAFWCNPISGHATLYWYQQILGQGPKLLIQFQNNGVVDDSQLPKDRFSAERLKGVDSTLKIQPAKLEDSAVYLCASSLVRTELHYEQYFGPGTRLTVT.

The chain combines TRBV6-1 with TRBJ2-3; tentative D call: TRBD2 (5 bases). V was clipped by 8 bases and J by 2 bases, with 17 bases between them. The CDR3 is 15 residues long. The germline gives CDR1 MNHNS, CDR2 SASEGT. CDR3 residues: CASDEAERYTDTQYF. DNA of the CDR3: TGTGCCAGCGATGAAGCGGAGCGATACACAGATACGCAGTATTTT.

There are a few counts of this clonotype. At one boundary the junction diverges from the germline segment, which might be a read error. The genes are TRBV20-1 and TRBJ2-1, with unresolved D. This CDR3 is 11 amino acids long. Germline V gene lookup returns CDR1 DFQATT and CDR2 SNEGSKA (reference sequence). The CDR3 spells CSASTYNGQFF. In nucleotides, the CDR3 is TGCAGTGCAAGCACATACAATGGGCAGTTCTTC.

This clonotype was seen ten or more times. The CDR3 DNA reads TGTGCCATCCCTACCTCCAATGAGCAGTTCTTC. Encoded protein: CAIPTSNEQFF. This rearrangement joins TRBV2 to TRBJ2-1; the D is unclear. V was clipped by 10 bases and J by 6 bases, with 10 bases between them. From germline, CDR1 is SNHLY and CDR2 FYNNEI. This CDR3 has 11 residues.

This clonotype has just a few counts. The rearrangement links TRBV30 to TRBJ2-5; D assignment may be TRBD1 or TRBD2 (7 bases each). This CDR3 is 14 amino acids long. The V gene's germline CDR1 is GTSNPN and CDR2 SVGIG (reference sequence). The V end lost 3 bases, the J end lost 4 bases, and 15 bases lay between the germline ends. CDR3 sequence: CAWRWGRGRETQYF. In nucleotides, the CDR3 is TGTGCCTGGAGGTGGGGGAGGGGGCGAGAGACCCAGTACTTC. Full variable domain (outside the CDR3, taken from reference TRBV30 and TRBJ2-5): SQTIHQWPATLVQPVGSPLSLECTVEGTSNPNLYWYRQAAGRGLQLLFYSVGIGQISSEVPQNLSASRPQDRQFILSSKKLLLSDSGFYLCAWRWGRGRETQYFGPGTRLLVL.

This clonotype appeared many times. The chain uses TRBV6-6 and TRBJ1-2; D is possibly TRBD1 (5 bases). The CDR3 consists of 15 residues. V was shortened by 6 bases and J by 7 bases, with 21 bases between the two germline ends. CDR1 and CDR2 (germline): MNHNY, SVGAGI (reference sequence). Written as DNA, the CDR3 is TGTGCCAGCAGGCCCCTTCGACAGACGATTGGTGGCTACACCTTC. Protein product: CASRPLRQTIGGYTF.